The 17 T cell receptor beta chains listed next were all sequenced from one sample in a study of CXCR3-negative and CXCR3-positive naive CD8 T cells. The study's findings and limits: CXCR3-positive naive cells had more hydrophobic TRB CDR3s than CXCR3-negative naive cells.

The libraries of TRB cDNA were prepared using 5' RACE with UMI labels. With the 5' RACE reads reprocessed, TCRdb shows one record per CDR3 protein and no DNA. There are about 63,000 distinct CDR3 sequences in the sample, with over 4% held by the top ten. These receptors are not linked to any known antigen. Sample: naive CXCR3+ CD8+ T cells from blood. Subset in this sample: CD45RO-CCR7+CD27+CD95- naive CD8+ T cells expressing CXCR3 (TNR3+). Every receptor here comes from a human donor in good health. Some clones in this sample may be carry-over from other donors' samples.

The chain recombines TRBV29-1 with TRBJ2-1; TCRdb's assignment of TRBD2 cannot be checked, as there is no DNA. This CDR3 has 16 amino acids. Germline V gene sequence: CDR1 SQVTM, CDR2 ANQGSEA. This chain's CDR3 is CSVGGTSGRSYNEQFF.

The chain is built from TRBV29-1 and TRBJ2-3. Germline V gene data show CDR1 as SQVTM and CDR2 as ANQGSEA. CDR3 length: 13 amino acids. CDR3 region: CSVAGERIDTQYF.

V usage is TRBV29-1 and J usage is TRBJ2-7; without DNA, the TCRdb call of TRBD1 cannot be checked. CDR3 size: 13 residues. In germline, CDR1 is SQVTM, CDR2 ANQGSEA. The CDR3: CSAREPITYEQYF.

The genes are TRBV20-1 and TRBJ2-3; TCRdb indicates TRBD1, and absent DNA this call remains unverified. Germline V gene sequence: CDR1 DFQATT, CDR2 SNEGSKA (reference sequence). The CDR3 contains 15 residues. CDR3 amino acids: CSARDRDRVINTQYF.

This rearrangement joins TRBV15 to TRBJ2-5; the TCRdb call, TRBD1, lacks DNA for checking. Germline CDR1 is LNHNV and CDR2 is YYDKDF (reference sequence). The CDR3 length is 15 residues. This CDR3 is CATSREGERGETQYF.

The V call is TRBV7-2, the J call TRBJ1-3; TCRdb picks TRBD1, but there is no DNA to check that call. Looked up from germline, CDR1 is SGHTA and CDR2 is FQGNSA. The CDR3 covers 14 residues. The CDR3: CASSLQGFGNTIYF. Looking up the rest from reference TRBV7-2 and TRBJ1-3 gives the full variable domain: GAGVSQSPSNKVTEKGKDVELRCDPISGHTALYWYRQSLGQGLEFLIYFQGNSAPDKSGLPSDRFSAERTGGSVSTLTIQRTQQEDSAVYLCASSLQGFGNTIYFGEGSWLTVV.

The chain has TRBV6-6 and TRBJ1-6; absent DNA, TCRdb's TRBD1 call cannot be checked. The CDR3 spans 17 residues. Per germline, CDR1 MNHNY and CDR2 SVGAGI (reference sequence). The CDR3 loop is CASSYMLPGANNSPLHF.

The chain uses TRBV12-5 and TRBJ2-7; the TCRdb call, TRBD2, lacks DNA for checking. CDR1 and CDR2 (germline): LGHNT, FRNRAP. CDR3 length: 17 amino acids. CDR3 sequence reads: CASGLVLGTMTHYEQYF.

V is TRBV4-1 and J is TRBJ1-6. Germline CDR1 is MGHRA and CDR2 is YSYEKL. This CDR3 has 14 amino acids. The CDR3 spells CASSQDSESSPLHF.

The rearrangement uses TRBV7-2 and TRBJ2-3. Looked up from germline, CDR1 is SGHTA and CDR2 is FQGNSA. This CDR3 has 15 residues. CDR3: CASSLLMSGTDTQYF.

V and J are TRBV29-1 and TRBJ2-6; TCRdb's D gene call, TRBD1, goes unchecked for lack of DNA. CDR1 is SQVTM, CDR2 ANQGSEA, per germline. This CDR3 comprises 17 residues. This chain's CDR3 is CSVDWDGIPPGANVLTF.

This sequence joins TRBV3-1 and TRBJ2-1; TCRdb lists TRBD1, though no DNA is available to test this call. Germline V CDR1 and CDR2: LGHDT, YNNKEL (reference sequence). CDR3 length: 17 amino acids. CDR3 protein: CASSQPDRDALADEQFF.

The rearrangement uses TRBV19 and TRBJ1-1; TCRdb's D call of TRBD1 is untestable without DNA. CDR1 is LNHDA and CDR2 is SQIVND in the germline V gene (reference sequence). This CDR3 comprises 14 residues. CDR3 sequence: CASSIARQGVEAFF.

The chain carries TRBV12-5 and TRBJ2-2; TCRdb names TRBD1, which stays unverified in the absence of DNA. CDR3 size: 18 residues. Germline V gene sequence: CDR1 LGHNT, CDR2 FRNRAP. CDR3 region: CASGLAILGHLNTGELFF.

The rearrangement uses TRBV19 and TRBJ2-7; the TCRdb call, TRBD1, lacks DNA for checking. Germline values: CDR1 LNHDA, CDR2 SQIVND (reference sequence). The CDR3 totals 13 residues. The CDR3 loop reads CASSWGQFYEQYF.

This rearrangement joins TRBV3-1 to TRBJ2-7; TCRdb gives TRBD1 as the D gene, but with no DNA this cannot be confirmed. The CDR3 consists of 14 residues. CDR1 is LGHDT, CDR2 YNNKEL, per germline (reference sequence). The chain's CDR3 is CASSQGTVAYEQYF.

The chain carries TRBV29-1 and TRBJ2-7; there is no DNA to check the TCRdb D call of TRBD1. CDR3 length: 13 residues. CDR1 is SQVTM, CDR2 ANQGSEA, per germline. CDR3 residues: CSVERQGGYEQYF.